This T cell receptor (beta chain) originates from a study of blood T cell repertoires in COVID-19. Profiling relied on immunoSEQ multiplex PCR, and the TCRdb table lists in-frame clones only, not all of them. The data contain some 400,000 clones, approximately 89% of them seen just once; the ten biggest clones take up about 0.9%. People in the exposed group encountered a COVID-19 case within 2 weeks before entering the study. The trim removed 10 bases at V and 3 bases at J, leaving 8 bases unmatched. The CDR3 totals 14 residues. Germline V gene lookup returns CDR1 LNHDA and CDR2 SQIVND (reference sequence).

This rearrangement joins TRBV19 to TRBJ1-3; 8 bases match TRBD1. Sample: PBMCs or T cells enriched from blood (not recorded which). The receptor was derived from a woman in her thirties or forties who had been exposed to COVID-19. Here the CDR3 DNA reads TGTGCCACCAAGGACAGGGTGTTTGGAAACACCATATATTTT. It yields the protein CATKDRVFGNTIYF.